This TCR beta chain originates from a study of spatial heterogeneity in lung cancer. The overall study: Sequence detection consistently recorded a greater number of beta-chain than alpha-chain sequences.

Time point denoted: blood at routine non-recurrence follow-up after resection. The CDR3 is 14 residues long. Trimming removed 1 base at V and 4 bases at J, with 13 bases between. CDR1 and CDR2 (germline): DFQATT, SNEGSKA (reference sequence). MiXCR was run by TCRdb on the 5' RACE reads, yielding one entry per CDR3 protein. The data contain tens of thousands of distinct CDR3 sequences, roughly a fifth of them singletons. The receptor's source is a male donor with early-stage non-small cell lung cancer. Sample: PBMCs, taken at follow-up. The chain has TRBV20-1 and TRBJ1-2; D may be TRBD1 (6 bases). In DNA, the CDR3 is TGCAGTGCTAGAGTCGGAAGGACAGCCTATGGCTACACCTTC. It is translated as CSARVGRTAYGYTF.